This T cell receptor beta chain was recovered during a study of CXCR3-negative and CXCR3-positive naive CD8 T cells. The CDR3 is 17 amino acids. From germline, CDR1 is DFQATT and CDR2 SNEGSKA (reference sequence). Concerning this clonotype: Its target is not known.

Study-level results: Naive subsets were similarly diverse, while memory CD8+ repertoires were much less diverse. TCR strength was inferred from TRB CDR3 properties, while surface CD5 was comparable between naive subsets. Against CXCR3-negative naive cells, CXCR3-positive naive cells showed more hydrophobic TRB CDR3s.

In preparing the TRB cDNA libraries, 5' RACE with UMI labels was used. TCRdb reanalyzed the 5' RACE reads, giving one entry per CDR3 protein sequence and no DNA. The sample table includes some 60,000 distinct CDR3 sequences. This TCR came from a human donor in good health. Some clones in this sample may be carry-over from other donors' samples. Sequencing was carried out using naive CXCR3+ CD8+ T cells from blood. Subset meaning: CD45RO-CCR7+CD27+CD95- naive CD8+ T cells expressing CXCR3 (TNR3+). The V call is TRBV20-1, the J call TRBJ2-6; the D call of TRBD1 rests on TCRdb alone, since no DNA is present to check it. The CDR3 sequence: CSARAGTGPSGANVLTF.